The 30 T cell receptor beta chains presented below share a single source sample, sequenced in a study of human T cells and chemical hapten exposure. The time point denotes: pre-sensitization, week 0. The treatment is: therapeutic diphenylcyclopropenone sensitization with weekly scalp DPC. TCRdb re-called the RACE reads with MiXCR, one entry per CDR3 protein. Among approximately 370,000 distinct CDR3 sequences listed, over 5% were seen once. This sample comprised whole blood, obtained in connection with sensitization to the hapten diphenylcyclopropenone (DPC). The receptors shown here come from a woman aged 18-29 years with alopecia areata. Some clones in this sample may be carry-over from other donors' samples.

This clonotype came up a few times. The J gene is TRBJ1-1, the V gene TRBV20-1, with a tentative D call TRBD1 (6 bases). The germline V and J ends were trimmed by 5 bases and 3 bases, with 16 bases remaining between them. Germline CDR1 DFQATT, CDR2 SNEGSKA (reference sequence). The CDR3 has 14 residues. The CDR3, as DNA: TGCAGTGCTCCCGGGGACATCACCCACACTGAAGCTTTCTTT. Translating gives CSAPGDITHTEAFF.

This clonotype was recorded a few times. The V gene is TRBV12-3 or TRBV12-4, the J gene TRBJ2-7; D is unclear. The ends were cut back, 5 bases at V and 4 bases at J, with 9 bases in the middle. The CDR3 has 12 residues. The CDR3 coding sequence is TGTGCCAGCAGTCCGTGGGCGTACGAGCAGTACTTC. Translating gives CASSPWAYEQYF.

This clonotype was counted only a few times. The rearrangement links TRBV6-2 or TRBV6-3 to TRBJ2-5, with D perhaps matching TRBD1 (7 bases). CDR1 is MNHEY, CDR2 SVGEGT, per germline. The CDR3 has 15 residues. V shed 5 bases and J shed 5 bases, with 18 bases lying between them. CDR3 sequence reads: CASSLDQGGTETQYF. CDR3 DNA: TGTGCCAGCAGTCTCGATCAGGGGGGTACGGAGACCCAGTACTTC.

This clonotype came up many times. The chain links TRBV18 to TRBJ2-3, with 9 bases lining up with TRBD2. Germline V gene lookup returns CDR1 KGHSH and CDR2 LQKENI. The CDR3 loop spans 15 amino acids. The junction had 1 base not matched to a gene; V was cut back by 2 bases and J by 1 base. CDR3 sequence (DNA): TGTGCCAGCTCACCAATAGCGGGGGGCACAGATACGCAGTATTTT. It encodes CASSPIAGGTDTQYF.

V and J are TRBV2 and TRBJ2-3, with D unclear. Germline V gene sequence: CDR1 SNHLY, CDR2 FYNNEI. V shed 8 bases and J shed 4 bases, with 10 bases lying between them. The CDR3 is 12 residues long. This CDR3 reads CASARDADTQYF. CDR3 DNA sequence: TGTGCCAGCGCCCGTGACGCAGATACGCAGTATTTT.

The genes are TRBV4-3 and TRBJ2-3, with D unresolved. The CDR3 contains 12 residues. CDR1 is LGHNA, CDR2 YSLEER, per germline. Trimming removed 0 bases from V and 8 bases from J, with 6 bases in between. The CDR3 nucleotides are TGCGCCAGCAGCCAAGATAAGGTTACGCAGTATTTT. Amino acid sequence: CASSQDKVTQYF.

The chain recombines TRBV6-2 or TRBV6-3 with TRBJ2-7; the match to TRBD2 covers 7 bases. The CDR3 spans 14 residues. Germline V gene lookup returns CDR1 MNHEY and CDR2 SVGEGT. V lost 7 bases and J lost 5; bases outside the gene matches: 11. The CDR3 nucleotides are TGTGCCAGCAACACCGGGACGGGGGGAGACGAGCAGTACTTC. Translated, it gives CASNTGTGGDEQYF.

V is TRBV5-5 and J is TRBJ2-3; tentatively, D is TRBD2 (6 bases). V was trimmed by 3 bases and J by 3 bases, leaving 11 bases between them. CDR1 is SGHKS and CDR2 is YYEKEE in the germline V gene (reference sequence). The CDR3 consists of 14 residues. DNA of the CDR3: TGTGCCAGCAGCTACGCAGGGAGGACAGATACGCAGTATTTT. It encodes CASSYAGRTDTQYF.

This clonotype was seen repeatedly, ten times or more. The chain links TRBV6-5 to TRBJ1-1; maybe TRBD1 (6 bases). Germline V gene lookup returns CDR1 MNHEY and CDR2 SVGAGI. The CDR3 has 15 amino acids. The germline V and J ends were trimmed by 0 bases and 0 bases, with 8 bases remaining between them. The CDR3 protein is CASSYSTGVNTEAFF. CDR3 sequence (DNA): TGTGCCAGCAGTTACTCGACAGGAGTGAACACTGAAGCTTTCTTT.

This clonotype showed up many times. The genes are TRBV3-1 and TRBJ1-2; D is ambiguous. V lost 0 bases and J lost 7, with 9 bases in between. This CDR3 contains 13 residues. Per the germline V gene, CDR1 is LGHDT and CDR2 is YNNKEL (reference sequence). CDR3: CASSQDKVFGYTF. The DNA of the CDR3 is TGTGCCAGCAGCCAAGACAAAGTCTTTGGCTACACCTTC.

At least ten counts were recorded for this clonotype. V and J are TRBV6-5 and TRBJ2-1, with no clear D. V was clipped by 4 bases and J by 10 bases, with 17 bases between them. Germline CDR1 and CDR2: MNHEY and SVGAGI. The CDR3 spans 14 residues. CDR3 DNA: TGTGCCAGCAGTTCAGGCGGCGGCGAGAGGGAGCAGTTCTTC. Its translation is CASSSGGGEREQFF.

This clonotype has just a few counts. V is TRBV11-3 and J is TRBJ1-1, with TRBD1 as a possible D gene (6 bases). The V end was cut by 5 bases, the J end by 5 bases, with 12 bases between. Germline CDR1 and CDR2: SGHNT and YENEEA. The CDR3 spans 13 residues. The CDR3 loop reads CASSRGGQTEAFF. For the CDR3, the DNA is TGTGCCAGCAGCAGGGGGGGTCAAACTGAAGCTTTCTTT.

About this clonotype: Possible read error: a much larger clone is one base away. The V and J genes are TRBV19 and TRBJ2-5, with D tentatively TRBD1 (6 bases). This CDR3 is built from 12 residues. Per the germline V gene, CDR1 is LNHDA and CDR2 is SQIVND (reference sequence). The CDR3 nucleotides are TGTGCCAGCGGACAGAGACAAGAGGCCCAGTACTTC. Protein: CASGQRQEAQYF. The complete variable domain, with remaining parts taken from reference TRBV19 and TRBJ2-5, reads DGGITQSPKYLFRKEGQNVTLSCEQNLNHDAMYWYRQDPGQGLRLIYYSQIVNDFQKGDIAEGYSVSREKKESFPLTVTSAQKNPTAFYLCASGQRQEAQYFGPGTRLLVL.

Only a few counts were recorded for this clonotype. The gene calls are TRBV6-1 and TRBJ2-7; D is possibly TRBD1 (5 bases). This CDR3 has 13 amino acids. Germline CDR1 MNHNS, CDR2 SASEGT. V lost 2 bases and J 6 bases, leaving 11 bases between the germline ends. The CDR3 nucleotides read TGTGCCAGCAGTGAATTTAATAGGGGCGAGCAGTACTTC. Translating gives CASSEFNRGEQYF.

This clonotype was recorded a few times. The chain joins TRBV6-5 to TRBJ2-7; 8 bases are shared with TRBD2. CDR3 length equals 15 residues. J gave up 6 bases and V 4 bases, and 11 bases lay outside the gene matches. Germline V lookup: CDR1 MNHEY, CDR2 SVGAGI. CDR3 coding DNA: TGTGCCAGCAGTTCCCCGGGACTAGGTCTATTCGAGCAGTACTTC. This translates into CASSSPGLGLFEQYF.

V and J are TRBV11-2 and TRBJ2-1; 8 bases are shared with TRBD2. Germline lookup yields CDR1 SGHAT and CDR2 FQNNGV. The junction had 6 bases not matched to a gene; V was cut back by 5 bases and J by 6 bases. This CDR3 is 14 amino acids long. The CDR3 DNA is TGTGCCAGCAGCCCCCTCCTAGCGGGCAATGAGCAGTTCTTC. This sequence encodes CASSPLLAGNEQFF.

This clonotype appeared many times. The chain links TRBV4-2 to TRBJ2-6, with unresolved D. CDR3 size: 16 residues. Germline V gene sequence: CDR1 LGHNA, CDR2 YNFKEQ. V was pared by 0 bases and J by 1 base, with 7 bases between. The CDR3 reads CASSQDTGSGANVLTF. The CDR3 region has the DNA TGTGCCAGCAGCCAAGACACCGGATCTGGGGCCAACGTCCTGACTTTC.

The V call is TRBV6-6, the J call TRBJ2-1; 7 nucleotides align to TRBD1. Germline trimming cut 4 bases from V and 8 bases from J; bases unmatched to any gene: 17. The CDR3 spans 17 residues. Germline V gene sequence: CDR1 MNHNY, CDR2 SVGAGI (reference sequence). The CDR3 region is CASSWGMTGSFYHEQFF. DNA for the CDR3: TGTGCCAGCAGTTGGGGAATGACAGGGTCGTTTTATCATGAGCAGTTCTTC.

This clonotype was recorded a few times. The chain joins TRBV7-2 to TRBJ1-5, with D maybe TRBD1 (6 bases). Per the germline V gene, CDR1 is SGHTA and CDR2 is FQGNSA. The CDR3 length is 15 residues. V dropped 6 bases and J dropped 5 bases, with 17 bases sitting between them. The CDR3 DNA reads TGTGCCAGCAGTTACAGGGTTTCGGGGTATCAGCCCCAGCATTTT. Translated: CASSYRVSGYQPQHF.

The chain combines TRBV5-1 with TRBJ2-3, with 10 bases aligning to TRBD1. The germline V gene has CDR1 SGHRS and CDR2 YFSETQ. V lost 4 bases and J lost 4; bases outside the gene matches: 6. There are 15 residues in the CDR3. The CDR3 coding sequence is TGCGCCAGCAGCCTAACGACAGGGGGCTCAGATACGCAGTATTTT. The encoded protein is CASSLTTGGSDTQYF.

This clonotype was counted at least ten times. This rearrangement joins TRBV10-3 to TRBJ1-1; 9 positions agree with TRBD1. The CDR3 spans 13 residues. Unmatched junction bases numbered 4, after V lost 6 bases and J lost 5 bases. Germline V gene lookup returns CDR1 ENHRY and CDR2 SYGVKD. CDR3 amino acids: CAIRAGQGTEAFF. DNA of the CDR3: TGTGCCATCAGGGCCGGACAGGGGACTGAAGCTTTCTTT.

This clonotype was seen at least ten times. V usage is TRBV29-1 and J usage is TRBJ2-7; D may be TRBD1 or TRBD2 (5 bases each). The V end lost 2 bases, the J end lost 2 bases, and 13 bases lay between the germline ends. Looked up from germline, CDR1 is SQVTM and CDR2 is ANQGSEA. The CDR3 consists of 14 residues. The CDR3 bases are TGCAGCGTTGAATGGGACGGCCGGCCCTACGAGCAGTACTTC. Its protein is CSVEWDGRPYEQYF.

Only a few counts were recorded for this clonotype. The V and J genes are TRBV6-1 and TRBJ2-3; TRBD2 matches 11 bases. V lost 0 bases, J lost 5 bases, and 4 bases stayed unmatched. This CDR3 contains 16 residues. The V gene's germline CDR1 is MNHNS and CDR2 SASEGT. CDR3 nucleotide sequence: TGTGCCAGCAGTGAAGCGCTAGCGGGGGGAGGAGATACGCAGTATTTT. This encodes CASSEALAGGGDTQYF.

This clonotype occurred a few times. V is TRBV6-5 and J is TRBJ2-1; 9 positions agree with TRBD2. Germline loops: CDR1 MNHEY, CDR2 SVGAGI. This CDR3 is built from 15 residues. J was trimmed by 3 bases and V by 6 bases; bases with no gene match: 6. CDR3 amino acids: CASRGGLAIYNEQFF. For the CDR3, the DNA is TGTGCCAGCAGGGGAGGACTAGCGATCTACAATGAGCAGTTCTTC.

The chain has TRBV6-6 and TRBJ2-7, with D hard to call. CDR1 MNHNY and CDR2 SVGAGI come from the germline V gene (reference sequence). V lost 0 bases and J 5 bases, leaving 11 bases between the germline ends. This CDR3 comprises 14 residues. The CDR3 region has the DNA TGTGCCAGCAGTTACTCGAAGAGTTCCCACGAGCAGTACTTC. Translation gives CASSYSKSSHEQYF.

This clonotype was observed a handful of times. The chain couples TRBV4-3 to TRBJ2-7; D may be TRBD1 (7 bases). The CDR3 is made up of 14 amino acids. CDR1 LGHNA and CDR2 YSLEER come from the germline V gene. Trimming stripped 4 bases from V and 4 bases from J, with 14 bases between. The CDR3 DNA reads TGCGCCAGCAGCCTAGGGGGCGGGGTTTACGAGCAGTACTTC. It yields the protein CASSLGGGVYEQYF.

The chain couples TRBV3-1 to TRBJ2-3; D perhaps matches TRBD2 (5 bases). Germline CDR1 and CDR2: LGHDT and YNNKEL (reference sequence). The V end was cut by 0 bases, the J end by 4 bases, with 17 bases between. This CDR3 spans 17 amino acids. DNA for the CDR3: TGTGCCAGCAGCCAAGATTGGCAAAATCAAGCGGCAGATACGCAGTATTTT. Residues: CASSQDWQNQAADTQYF.

The sample holds many counts of this clonotype. CDR3 nucleotide sequence: TGTGCCACCAGTCCCAGCGGGGGTCGCAGAGATACGCAGTATTTT. Protein sequence: CATSPSGGRRDTQYF. This chain joins TRBV24-1 and TRBJ2-3; 8 bases fit TRBD2. The CDR3 loop spans 15 amino acids. With 6 bases clipped from V and 5 bases from J, the junction kept 9 bases outside the gene matches. The germline gives CDR1 KGHDR, CDR2 SFDVKD.

This clonotype was recorded many times. As DNA, the CDR3 is TGTGCCAGCAGTTCGGTAACCGGCAATCAGCCCCAGCATTTT. This sequence encodes CASSSVTGNQPQHF. The gene calls are TRBV12-3 or TRBV12-4 and TRBJ1-5; D uncertain. The CDR3 runs 14 residues. Trimming removed 4 bases from V and 2 bases from J, with 9 bases in between.

This clonotype was seen at least ten times. The chain joins TRBV4-3 to TRBJ2-2, with a tentative D call TRBD1 (5 bases). Between the trimmed V and J ends, which lost 8 bases and 3 bases, there was a span of 7 bases. This CDR3 has 12 amino acids. Germline CDR1 LGHNA, CDR2 YSLEER. The CDR3 bases are TGCGCCAGCGGACATTACACCGGGGAGCTGTTTTTT. Protein sequence: CASGHYTGELFF.